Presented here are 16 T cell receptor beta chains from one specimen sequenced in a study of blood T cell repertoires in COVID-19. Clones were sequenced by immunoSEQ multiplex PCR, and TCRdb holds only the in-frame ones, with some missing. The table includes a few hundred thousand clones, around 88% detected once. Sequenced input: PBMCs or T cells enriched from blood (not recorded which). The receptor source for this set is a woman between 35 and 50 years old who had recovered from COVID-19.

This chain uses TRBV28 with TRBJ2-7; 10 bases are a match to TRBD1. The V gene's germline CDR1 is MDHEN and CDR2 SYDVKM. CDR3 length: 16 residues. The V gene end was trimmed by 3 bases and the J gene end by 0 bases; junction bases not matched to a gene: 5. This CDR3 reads CASSFQGQGISYEQYF. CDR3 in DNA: TGTGCCAGCAGTTTCCAGGGACAGGGGATCTCCTACGAGCAGTACTTC.

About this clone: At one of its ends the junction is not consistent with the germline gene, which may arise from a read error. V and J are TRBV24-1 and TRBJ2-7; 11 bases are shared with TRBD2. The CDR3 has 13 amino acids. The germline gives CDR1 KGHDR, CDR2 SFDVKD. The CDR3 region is CATSDRTSGSKDF. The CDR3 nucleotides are TGTGCCACCAGTGATCGAACTAGCGGGAGTAAGGACTTC.

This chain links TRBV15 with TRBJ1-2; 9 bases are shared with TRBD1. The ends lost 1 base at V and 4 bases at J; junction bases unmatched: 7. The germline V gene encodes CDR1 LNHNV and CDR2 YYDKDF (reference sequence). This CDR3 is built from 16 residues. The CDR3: CATSRGRGTGIYGYTF. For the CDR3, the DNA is TGTGCCACCAGCAGAGGCCGAGGGACAGGGATCTATGGCTACACCTTC.

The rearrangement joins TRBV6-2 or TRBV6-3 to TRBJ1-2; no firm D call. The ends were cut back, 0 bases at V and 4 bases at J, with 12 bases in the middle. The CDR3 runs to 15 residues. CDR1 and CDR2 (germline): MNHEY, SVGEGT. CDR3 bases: TGTGCCAGCAGTTACTCGGCAGGAATTTCCTATGGCTACACCTTC. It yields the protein CASSYSAGISYGYTF.

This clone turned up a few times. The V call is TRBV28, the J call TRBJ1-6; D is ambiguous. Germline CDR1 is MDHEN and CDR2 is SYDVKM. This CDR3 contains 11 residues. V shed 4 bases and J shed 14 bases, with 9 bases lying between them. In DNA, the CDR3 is TGTGCCAGCAGTTCCTCTCGGTCCCTCCACTTT. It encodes CASSSSRSLHF.

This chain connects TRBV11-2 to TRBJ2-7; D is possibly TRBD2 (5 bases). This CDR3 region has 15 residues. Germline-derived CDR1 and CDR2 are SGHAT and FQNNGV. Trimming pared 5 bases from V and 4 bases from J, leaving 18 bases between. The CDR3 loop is CASSPRGAASYEQYF. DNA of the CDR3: TGTGCCAGCAGCCCTCGGGGTGCAGCGAGTTACGAGCAGTACTTC.

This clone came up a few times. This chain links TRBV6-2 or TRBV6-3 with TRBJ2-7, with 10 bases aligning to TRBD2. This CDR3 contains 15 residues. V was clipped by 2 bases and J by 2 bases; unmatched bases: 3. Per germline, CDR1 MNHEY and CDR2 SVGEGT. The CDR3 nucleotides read TGTGCCAGCAGTTACGGGGGACTAGCGCCCTACGAGCAGTACTTC. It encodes CASSYGGLAPYEQYF.

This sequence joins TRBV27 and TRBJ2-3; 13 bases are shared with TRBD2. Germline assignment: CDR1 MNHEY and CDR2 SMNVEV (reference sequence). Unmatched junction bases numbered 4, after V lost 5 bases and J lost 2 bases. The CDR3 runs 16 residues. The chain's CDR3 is CASSRGLAGPTDTQYF. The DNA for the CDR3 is TGTGCCAGCAGTCGGGGACTAGCGGGACCCACAGATACGCAGTATTTT.

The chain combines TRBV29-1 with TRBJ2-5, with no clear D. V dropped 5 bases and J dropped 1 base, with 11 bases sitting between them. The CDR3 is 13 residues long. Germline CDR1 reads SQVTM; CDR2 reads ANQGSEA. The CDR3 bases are TGCAGCGTTCCCTTATCTCCCCAAGAGACCCAGTACTTC. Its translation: CSVPLSPQETQYF. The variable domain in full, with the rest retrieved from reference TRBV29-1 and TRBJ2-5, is SAVISQKPSRDICQRGTSLTIQCQVDSQVTMMFWYRQQPGQSLTLIATANQGSEATYESGFVIDKFPISRPNLTFSTLTVSNMSPEDSSIYLCSVPLSPQETQYFGPGTRLLVL.

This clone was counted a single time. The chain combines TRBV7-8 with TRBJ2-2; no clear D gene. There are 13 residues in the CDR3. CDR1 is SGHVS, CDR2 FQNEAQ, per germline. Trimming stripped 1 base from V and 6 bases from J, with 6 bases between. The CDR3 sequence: CASSLEAAGELFF. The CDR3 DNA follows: TGTGCCAGCAGCTTAGAGGCGGCCGGGGAGCTGTTTTTT.

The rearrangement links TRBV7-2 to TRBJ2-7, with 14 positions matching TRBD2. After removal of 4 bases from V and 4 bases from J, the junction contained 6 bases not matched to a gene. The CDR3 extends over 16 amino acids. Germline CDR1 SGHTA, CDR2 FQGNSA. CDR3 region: CASSSGTSGSLYEQYF. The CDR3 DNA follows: TGTGCCAGCAGCTCAGGGACTAGCGGGAGTCTGTACGAGCAGTACTTC.

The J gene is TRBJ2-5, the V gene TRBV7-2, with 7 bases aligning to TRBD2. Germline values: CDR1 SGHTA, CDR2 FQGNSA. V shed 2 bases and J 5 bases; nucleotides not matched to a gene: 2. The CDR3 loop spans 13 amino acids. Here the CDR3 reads CASSLTSAETQYF. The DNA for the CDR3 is TGTGCCAGCAGCTTAACTAGCGCTGAGACCCAGTACTTC.

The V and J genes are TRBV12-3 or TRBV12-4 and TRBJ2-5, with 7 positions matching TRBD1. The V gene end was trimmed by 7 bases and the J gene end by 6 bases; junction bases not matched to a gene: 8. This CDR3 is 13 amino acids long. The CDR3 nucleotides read TGTGCCAGCACGGAACAGGGGTTCAAGACCCAGTACTTC. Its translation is CASTEQGFKTQYF.

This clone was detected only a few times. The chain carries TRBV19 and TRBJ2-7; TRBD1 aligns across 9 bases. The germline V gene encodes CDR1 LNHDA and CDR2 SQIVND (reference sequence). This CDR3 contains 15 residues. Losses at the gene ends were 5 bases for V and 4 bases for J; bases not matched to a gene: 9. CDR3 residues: CASSPRQGVIYEQYF. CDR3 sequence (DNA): TGTGCCAGTAGTCCGAGACAGGGGGTAATTTACGAGCAGTACTTC.

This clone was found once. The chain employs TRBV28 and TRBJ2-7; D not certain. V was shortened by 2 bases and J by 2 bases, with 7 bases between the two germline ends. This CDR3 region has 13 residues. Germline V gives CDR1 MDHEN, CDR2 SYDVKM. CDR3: CASSLRVAYEQYF. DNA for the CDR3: TGTGCCAGCAGTTTACGGGTGGCCTACGAGCAGTACTTC.

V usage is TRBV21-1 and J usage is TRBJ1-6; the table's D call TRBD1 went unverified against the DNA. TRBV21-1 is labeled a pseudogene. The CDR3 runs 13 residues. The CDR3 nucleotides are TGTGCCAGCGGCTGGGACAGCCGCACACCCCTCCACTTT. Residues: CASGWDSRTPLHF.